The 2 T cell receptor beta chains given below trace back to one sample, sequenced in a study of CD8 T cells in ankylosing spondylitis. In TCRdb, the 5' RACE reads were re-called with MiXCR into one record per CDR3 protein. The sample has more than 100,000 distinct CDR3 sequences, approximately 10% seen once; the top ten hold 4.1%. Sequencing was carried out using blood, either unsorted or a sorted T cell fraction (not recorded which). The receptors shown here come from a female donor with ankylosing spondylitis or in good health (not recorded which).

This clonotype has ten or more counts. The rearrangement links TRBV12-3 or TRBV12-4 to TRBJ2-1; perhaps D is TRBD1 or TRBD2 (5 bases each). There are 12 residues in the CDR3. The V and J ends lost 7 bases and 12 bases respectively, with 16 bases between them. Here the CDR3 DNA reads TGTGCCAGCACCCTTAGGGGCGAGGGGCAGTTCTTC. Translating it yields CASTLRGEGQFF.

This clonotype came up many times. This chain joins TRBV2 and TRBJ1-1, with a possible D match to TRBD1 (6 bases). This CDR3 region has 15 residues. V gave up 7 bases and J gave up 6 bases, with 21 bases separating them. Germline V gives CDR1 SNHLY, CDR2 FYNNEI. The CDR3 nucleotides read TGTGCCAGCACCGGAGGGAGGGGGGCTTACGCTGAAGCTTTCTTT. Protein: CASTGGRGAYAEAFF.